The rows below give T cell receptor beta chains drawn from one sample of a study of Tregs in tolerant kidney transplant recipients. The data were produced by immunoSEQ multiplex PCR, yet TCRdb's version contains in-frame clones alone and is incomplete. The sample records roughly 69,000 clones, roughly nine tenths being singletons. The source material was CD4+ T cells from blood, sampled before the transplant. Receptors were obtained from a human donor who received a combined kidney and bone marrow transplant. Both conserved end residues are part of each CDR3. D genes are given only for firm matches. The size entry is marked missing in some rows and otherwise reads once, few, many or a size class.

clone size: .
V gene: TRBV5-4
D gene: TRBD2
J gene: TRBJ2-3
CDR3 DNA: TGTGCCAGCAGCTTGGGGCGGGGGGATACGCAGTATTTT
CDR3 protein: CASSLGRGDTQYF

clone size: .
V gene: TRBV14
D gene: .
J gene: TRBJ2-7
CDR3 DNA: TGTGCCAGCAGCTCATCGGCCTACGAGCAGTACTTC
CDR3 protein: CASSSSAYEQYF

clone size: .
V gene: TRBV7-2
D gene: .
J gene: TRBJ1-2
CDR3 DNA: TGTGCCAGCAGCTTAGACTCCGGGAATGGCTACACCTTC
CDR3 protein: CASSLDSGNGYTF

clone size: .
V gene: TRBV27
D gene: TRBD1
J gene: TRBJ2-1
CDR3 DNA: TGTGCCAGCAGTAATGGGGACAGATACAATGAGCAGTTCTTC
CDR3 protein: CASSNGDRYNEQFF

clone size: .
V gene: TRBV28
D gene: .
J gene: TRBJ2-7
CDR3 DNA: TGTGCCAGCAGTTTTACCGGGGCAGGGGCCTACGAGCAGTACTTC
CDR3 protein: CASSFTGAGAYEQYF

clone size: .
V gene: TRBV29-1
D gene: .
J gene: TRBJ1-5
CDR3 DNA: TGCAGCGTTGAAGAGGGGGACACCCCAATAGGGACCCAGCATTTT
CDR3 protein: CSVEEGDTPIGTQHF

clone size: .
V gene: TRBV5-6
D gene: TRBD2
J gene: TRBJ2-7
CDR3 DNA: TGTGCCAGCAGCTATGGTGGGTTAGCGGGAAGCTCCTACGAGCAGTACTTC
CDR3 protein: CASSYGGLAGSSYEQYF

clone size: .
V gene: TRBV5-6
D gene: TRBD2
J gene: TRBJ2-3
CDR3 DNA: TGTGCCAGCAGCTGGGAACTAGCGGGAGTTACTGTAGATACGCAGTATTTT
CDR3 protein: CASSWELAGVTVDTQYF

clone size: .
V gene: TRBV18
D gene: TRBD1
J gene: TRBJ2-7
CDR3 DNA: TGTGCCAGCTCACCACCCGGGACAGGGGGCGACGAGCAGTACTTC
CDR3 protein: CASSPPGTGGDEQYF

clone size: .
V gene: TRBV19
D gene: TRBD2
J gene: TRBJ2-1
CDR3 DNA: TGTGCCAGTAGTCGAGAGGGAGGGCTTTACAATGAGCAGTTCTTC
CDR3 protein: CASSREGGLYNEQFF

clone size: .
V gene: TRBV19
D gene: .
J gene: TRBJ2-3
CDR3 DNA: TGTGCCAGTAGTATGGGAGGGGGGATCACAGATACGCAGTATTTT
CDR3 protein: CASSMGGGITDTQYF

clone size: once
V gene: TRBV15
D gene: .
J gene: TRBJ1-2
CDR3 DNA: TGTGCCACCAGCAGAGATGCAGGGTACTATGGCTACACCTTC
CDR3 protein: CATSRDAGYYGYTF

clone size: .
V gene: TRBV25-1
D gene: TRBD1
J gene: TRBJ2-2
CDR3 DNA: TGTGCCAGCAGTGAATGGGGGACAGCGAACACCGGGGAGCTGTTTTTT
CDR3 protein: CASSEWGTANTGELFF

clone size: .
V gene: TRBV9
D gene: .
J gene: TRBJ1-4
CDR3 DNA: TGTGCCAGCAGCGGTGAAGGGGAAAGGTATGAAAAACTGTTTTTT
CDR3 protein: CASSGEGERYEKLFF

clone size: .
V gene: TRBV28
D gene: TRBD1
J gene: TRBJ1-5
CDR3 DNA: TGTGCCAGCAGTCCCCCTAGGACAGGCAGCAATCAGCCCCAGCATTTT
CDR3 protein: CASSPPRTGSNQPQHF

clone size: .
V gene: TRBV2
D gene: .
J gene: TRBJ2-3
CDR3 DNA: TGTGCCAGCAGTGAAAACGGCGGGATAGTCGCAGATACGCAGTATTTT
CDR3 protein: CASSENGGIVADTQYF

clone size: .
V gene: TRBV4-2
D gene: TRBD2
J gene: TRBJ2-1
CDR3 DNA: TGTGCCAGCAGCCAAGAACCGGGAGCGGGAATTGAGCAGTTCTTC
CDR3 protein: CASSQEPGAGIEQFF

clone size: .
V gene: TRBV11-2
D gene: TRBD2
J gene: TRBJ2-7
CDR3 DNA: TGTGCCAGCAGCTTAGATCTAGCGGGAGCTACCTACGAGCAGTACTTC
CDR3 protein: CASSLDLAGATYEQYF

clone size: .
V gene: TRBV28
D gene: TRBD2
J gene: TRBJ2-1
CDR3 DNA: TGTGCCAGCAGTTTTTCGGGACTAGCGGGAAACAATGAGCAGTTCTTC
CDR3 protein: CASSFSGLAGNNEQFF

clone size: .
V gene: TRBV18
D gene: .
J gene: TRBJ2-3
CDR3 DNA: TGTGCCAGCTCACCCAGGGAGGCAGATACGCAGTATTTT
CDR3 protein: CASSPREADTQYF

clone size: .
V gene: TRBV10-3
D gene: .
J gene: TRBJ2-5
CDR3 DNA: TGTGCCATCAGTGTTGGGGGCTCGAGCGGGAACATAGAGACCCAGTACTTC
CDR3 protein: CAISVGGSSGNIETQYF

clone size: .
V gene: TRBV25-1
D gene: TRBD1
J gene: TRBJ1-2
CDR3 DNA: TGTGCCAGCAGTGAATCTGGGACAGGGGAAGCCTATGGCTACACCTTC
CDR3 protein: CASSESGTGEAYGYTF

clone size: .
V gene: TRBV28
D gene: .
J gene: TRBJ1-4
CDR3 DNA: TGTGCCAGCAGTCCCTACAGATATAATGAAAAACTGTTTTTT
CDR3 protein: CASSPYRYNEKLFF

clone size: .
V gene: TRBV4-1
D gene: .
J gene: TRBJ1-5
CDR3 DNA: TGCGCCAGCAGCCAAATACAGGGTAGCAATCAGCCCCAGCATTTT
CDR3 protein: CASSQIQGSNQPQHF

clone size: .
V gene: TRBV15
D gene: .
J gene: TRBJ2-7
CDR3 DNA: TGTGCCACCAGCAGAGATGTTGAGGGCGAGCAGTACTTC
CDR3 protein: CATSRDVEGEQYF

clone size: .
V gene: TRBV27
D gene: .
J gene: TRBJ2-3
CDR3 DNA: TGTGCCAGCATCGCCCGGGCACTAGGCCCAGATACGCAGTATTTT
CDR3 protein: CASIARALGPDTQYF

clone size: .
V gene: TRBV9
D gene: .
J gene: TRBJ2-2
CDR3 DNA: TGTGCCAGCAGCGTAGCGCTAGCAGCTAGGACCGGGGAGCTGTTTTTT
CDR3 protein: CASSVALAARTGELFF

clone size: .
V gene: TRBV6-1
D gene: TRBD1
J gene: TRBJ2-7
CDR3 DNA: TGTGCCAGCAGTGAGGCAGGGGGCGGCCACGAGCAGTACTTC
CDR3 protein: CASSEAGGGHEQYF

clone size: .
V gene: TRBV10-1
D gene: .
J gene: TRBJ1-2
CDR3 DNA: TGCGCCAGCAGTGTGGAGGCGGCGGTCTATGGCTACACCTTC
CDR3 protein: CASSVEAAVYGYTF

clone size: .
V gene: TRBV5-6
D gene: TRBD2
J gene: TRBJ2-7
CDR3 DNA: TGTGCCAGCAGCTTACTAGCGGGAGACGAGCAGTACTTC
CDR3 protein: CASSLLAGDEQYF

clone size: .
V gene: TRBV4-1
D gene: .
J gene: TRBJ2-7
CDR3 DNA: TGCGCCAGCAGCCAAAGAGAGGGATCAGCCTACGAGCAGTACTTC
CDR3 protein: CASSQREGSAYEQYF

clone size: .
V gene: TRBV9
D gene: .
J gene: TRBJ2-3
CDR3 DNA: TGTGCCAGCAGCGTGGACTCAGGCACAGATACGCAGTATTTT
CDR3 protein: CASSVDSGTDTQYF

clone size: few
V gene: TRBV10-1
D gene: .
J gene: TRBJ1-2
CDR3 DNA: TGCGCCAGCAGTGAGTTTACAGGTGGAGGCTACACCTTC
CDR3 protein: CASSEFTGGGYTF

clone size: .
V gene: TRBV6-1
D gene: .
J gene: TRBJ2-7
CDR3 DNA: TGTGCCAGCAGTGCCAACCCCGGGACACTGTACGAGCAGTACTTC
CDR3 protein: CASSANPGTLYEQYF

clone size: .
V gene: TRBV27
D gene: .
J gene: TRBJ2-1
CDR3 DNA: TGTGCCAGCAGTTTACTCCCCACTAGTGGGAGAATCTCCTACAATGAGCAGTTCTTC
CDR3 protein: CASSLLPTSGRISYNEQFF

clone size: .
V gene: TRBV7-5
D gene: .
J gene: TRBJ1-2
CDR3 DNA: TGTGTCAGAAGCTTAGCGCTGGGACAGAACTATGGCTACACCTTC
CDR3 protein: CVRSLALGQNYGYTF

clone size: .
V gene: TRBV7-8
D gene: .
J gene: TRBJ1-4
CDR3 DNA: TGTGCCAGCAGCTCCCTAGCGTTGAATGAAAAACTGTTTTTT
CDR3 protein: CASSSLALNEKLFF

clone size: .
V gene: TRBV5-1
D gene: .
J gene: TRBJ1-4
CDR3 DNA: TGCGCCAGCCGACAGGTCCAGTTAAATGAAAAACTGTTTTTT
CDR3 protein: CASRQVQLNEKLFF

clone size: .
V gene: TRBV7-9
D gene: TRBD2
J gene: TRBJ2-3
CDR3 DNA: TGTGCCAGCAGCTTCCTAGCGGGAATCACAGATACGCAGTATTTT
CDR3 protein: CASSFLAGITDTQYF

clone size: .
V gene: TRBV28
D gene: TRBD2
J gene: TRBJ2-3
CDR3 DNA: TGTGCCAGCAGCTTAAGGAGGGTGGGGGGGACCACAGATACGCAGTATTTT
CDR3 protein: CASSLRRVGGTTDTQYF

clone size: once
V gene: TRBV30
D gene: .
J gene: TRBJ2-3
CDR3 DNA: TGTGCCTGGAGTCAGGGAGGAGCGGGCACAGATACGCAGTATTTT
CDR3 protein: CAWSQGGAGTDTQYF

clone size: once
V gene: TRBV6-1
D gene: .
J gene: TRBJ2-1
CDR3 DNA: TGTGCCAGCAGTCCGTTCCCAGGTTTCTTGCAGTTCTTC
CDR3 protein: CASSPFPGFLQFF

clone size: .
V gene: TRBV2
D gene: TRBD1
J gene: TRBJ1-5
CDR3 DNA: TGTGCCAGCACGGGACAGGCCTACAATCAGCCCCAGCATTTT
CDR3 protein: CASTGQAYNQPQHF

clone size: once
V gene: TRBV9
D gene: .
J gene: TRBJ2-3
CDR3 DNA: TGTGCCAGCAGCGTAACCAGCGGTTACACAGATACGCAGTATTTT
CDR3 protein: CASSVTSGYTDTQYF

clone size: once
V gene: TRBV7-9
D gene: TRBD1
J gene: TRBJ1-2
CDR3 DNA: TGTGCCAGCAACAAAATCCAGGGGGCTCCAGTTGGCTACACCTTC
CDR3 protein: CASNKIQGAPVGYTF

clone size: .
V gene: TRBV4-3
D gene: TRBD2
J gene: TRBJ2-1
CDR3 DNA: TGCGCCAGCAGACTAGCGGGAGGGCCGGGTGAGCAGTTCTTC
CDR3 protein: CASRLAGGPGEQFF

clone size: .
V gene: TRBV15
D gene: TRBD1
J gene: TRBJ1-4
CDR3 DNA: TGTGCCACCAGCAGAGGACAGGGGAATGAAAAACTGTTTTTT
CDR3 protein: CATSRGQGNEKLFF

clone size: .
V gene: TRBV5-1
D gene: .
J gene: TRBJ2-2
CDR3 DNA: TGCGCCAGCAGCTTTGACCCGGGGGCCGGGGAGCTGTTTTTT
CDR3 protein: CASSFDPGAGELFF

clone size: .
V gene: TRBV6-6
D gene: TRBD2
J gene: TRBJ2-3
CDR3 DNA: TGTGCCAGCAGTTACACTCCGGGACTAGCGTTAGATACGCAGTATTTT
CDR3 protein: CASSYTPGLALDTQYF

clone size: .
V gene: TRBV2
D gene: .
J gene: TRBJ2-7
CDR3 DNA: TGTGCCAGCAGTGCTGGGTTGGGGGGGCGCCAAGGGTACGAGCAGTACTTC
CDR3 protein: CASSAGLGGRQGYEQYF

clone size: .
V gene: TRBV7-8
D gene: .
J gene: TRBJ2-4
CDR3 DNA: TGTGCCAGCAGCTTAGCGGGACACCGAAACATTCAGTACTTC
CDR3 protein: CASSLAGHRNIQYF

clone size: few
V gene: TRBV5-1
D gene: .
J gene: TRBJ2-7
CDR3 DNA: TGCGCCAGCAGCCCCGACTCGGGCTCCTACGAGCAGTACTTC
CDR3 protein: CASSPDSGSYEQYF

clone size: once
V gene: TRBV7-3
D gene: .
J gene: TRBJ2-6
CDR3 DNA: TGTGCCAGCAGCAGGGGGACTGGGGCCAACGTCCTGACTTTC
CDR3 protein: CASSRGTGANVLTF

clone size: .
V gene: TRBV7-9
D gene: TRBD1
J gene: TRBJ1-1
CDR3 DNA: TGTGCCAGCAGCTTAAGCCAGGGGGGATCTGCTGAAGCTTTCTTT
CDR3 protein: CASSLSQGGSAEAFF

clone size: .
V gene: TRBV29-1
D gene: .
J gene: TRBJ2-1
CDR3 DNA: TGCACCACCGCGGGGAGTAGTCTAGTTGAGCAGTTCTTC
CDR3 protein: CTTAGSSLVEQFF

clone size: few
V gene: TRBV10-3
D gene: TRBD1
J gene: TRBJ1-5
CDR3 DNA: TGTGCCATCAGTGAGTTTCAGGGGGCCAATCAGCCCCAGCATTTT
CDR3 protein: CAISEFQGANQPQHF

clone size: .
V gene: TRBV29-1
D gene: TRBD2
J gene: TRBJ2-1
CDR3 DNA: TGCAGCGTTAAAAGAGCCGGACTAGCGGGAACGGGATACAATGAGCAGTTCTTC
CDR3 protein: CSVKRAGLAGTGYNEQFF